In its sample, the clone carrying this T cell receptor beta chain was seen many times. Its matching antigen is unknown. V shed 5 bases and J shed 1 base, with 12 bases lying between them. Germline CDR1 is MNHNS and CDR2 is SASEGT. The CDR3 runs 15 residues. This sample is part of a study of neurological immune-mediated disorders. Study conclusions and caveats: While HTLV-1-associated myelopathy showed the greatest TCR clonal expansion, multiple sclerosis showed the least, falling below healthy controls. Across subjects, no CDR3 amino acid sequence appeared in expanded clones of more than one subject, a finding that suggested private repertoires in all groups.

The making of cDNA relied on 5'RACE with 10-nucleotide random UMIs. TCRdb processed the 5' RACE reads anew with MiXCR; each CDR3 protein has one entry. This table holds tens of thousands of distinct CDR3 sequences, roughly 2.6% found once. The J gene is TRBJ1-5, the V gene TRBV6-1, with no clear D. Sequencing was carried out using PBMCs. This receptor was obtained from a woman in her twenties or thirties with multiple sclerosis. Written as DNA, the CDR3 is TGTGCCAGCAGTTTCAGTGAGGGAAGCAATCAGCCCCAGCATTTT. It yields the protein CASSFSEGSNQPQHF.